This T cell receptor (beta chain) was documented in a study of Graves' ophthalmopathy and Graves' hyperthyroidism. In the case of this clonotype: Its antigen is unidentified. A single base separates this from a much larger clone, so it may be a read error.

The CDR3 extends over 15 amino acids. Germline-derived CDR1 and CDR2 are WNHNN and SYGVQD (reference sequence). Ophthalmopathy donors showed moderate-to-severe activity, CAS ≥3, NOSPECS ≥4 and a duration under 3 months. Each diagnosis was determined on the basis of clinical symptoms, serum thyroxine, TRAb, thyroid ultrasound and orbital computed tomography. The PBMCs were taken from around 9 ml of fresh peripheral blood. Study findings and constraints: Detection in blood was also observed for most expanded thyroid clonotypes above 0.001 frequency.

Amplified TCR beta CDR3 regions were obtained using RNA transcripts as template. Following a first-round RT-PCR that used HTBI primers, a second-round multiplex PCR was carried out. MiXCR, run by TCRdb on the multiplex PCR reads, gives a single entry per CDR3 protein. This table holds hundreds of thousands of distinct CDR3 sequences, roughly 41% found once. This receptor was obtained from an adult man with Graves' ophthalmopathy. This chain joins TRBV10-1 and TRBJ2-7; TRBD1 matches at 10 bases. Material: peripheral blood. CDR3 residues: CARSDGTGASYEQYF. DNA of the CDR3: TGCGCCCGCAGTGACGGGACAGGGGCCTCCTACGAGCAGTACTTC.